This T cell receptor (beta chain) was sequenced for a study of blood T cell repertoires in COVID-19. Whole-study context: COVID-19 samples collected from the United States, Italy and Spain covered acute and convalescent phases. T cells, B-cell-depleted T cells, or PBMCs provided the cDNA or gDNA that served as material.

In the authors' workflow: For nucleated cells, counts were estimated from reference gene primer amplification. The data were produced by immunoSEQ multiplex PCR, yet TCRdb's version contains in-frame clones alone and is incomplete. That table supplies the V and J calls and clone size; D and trimming were determined from the DNA. The sample lists some 300,000 clones, approximately 86% seen once, with around 1% in the top ten. V was shortened by 6 bases and J by 4 bases, with 12 bases between the two germline ends. The CDR3 runs to 13 residues. Germline V gene data show CDR1 as LNHDA and CDR2 as SQIVND (reference sequence).

The chain employs TRBV19 and TRBJ1-2, with a possible D match to TRBD1 (6 bases). The TCR sequence derives from a woman in her 30s who had recovered from COVID-19. Input material: PBMCs or T cells enriched from blood (not recorded which). The CDR3 nucleotides are TGTGCCAGTAGAAGTGGACAGTCCTATGGCTACACCTTC. Translating it yields CASRSGQSYGYTF.